This T cell receptor beta chain was identified during a study of long-term antiretroviral therapy in people with HIV. Across the whole study: About a decade before 2015, the earliest samples were taken when ART was typically delayed. Notes on the study in general: With ART, diversity went up but was still lower than in transplant donor controls. Within the repertoire, clones expanded before ART were dominant at all time points.

Running of the v3.0 immunoSEQ assay took place at survey level. Sequencing was designed to cover roughly 35,000-55,000 T-cell genomes in each sample. Profiling relied on immunoSEQ multiplex PCR, and the TCRdb table lists in-frame clones only, not all of them. The sample contains about 12,000 clones, 75% to 80% of which appear only once. Of note for this clone: No antigen is known for it.

The V gene's germline CDR1 is SQVTM and CDR2 ANQGSEA. Trimming stripped 4 bases from V and 5 bases from J, with 8 bases between. This CDR3 spans 12 amino acids. J is TRBJ1-4 and V is TRBV29-1; D ambiguous. Sequenced material: unsorted PBMCs, taken 0.5 years before starting antiretroviral therapy. The clonotype comes from a woman between 40 and 55 years old with HIV. This chain's CDR3 is CSVVDGNEKLFF. In nucleotides, the CDR3 is TGCAGCGTTGTAGACGGGAATGAAAAACTGTTTTTT.